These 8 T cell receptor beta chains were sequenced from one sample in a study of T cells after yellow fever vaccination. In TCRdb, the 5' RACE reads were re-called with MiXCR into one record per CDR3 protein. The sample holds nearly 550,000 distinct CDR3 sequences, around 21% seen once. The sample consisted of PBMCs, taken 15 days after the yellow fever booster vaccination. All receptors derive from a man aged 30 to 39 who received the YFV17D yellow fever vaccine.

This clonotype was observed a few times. In DNA, the CDR3 is TGTGCCAGCATAACGCCCGGGACTAGCGTCAATGAGCAGTTCTTC. Amino acid sequence: CASITPGTSVNEQFF. V and J are TRBV28 and TRBJ2-1, with 10 positions matching TRBD2. This CDR3 is 15 amino acids long. V dropped 7 bases and J dropped 6; count of bases not matched to a gene: 9. Germline V lookup: CDR1 MDHEN, CDR2 SYDVKM.

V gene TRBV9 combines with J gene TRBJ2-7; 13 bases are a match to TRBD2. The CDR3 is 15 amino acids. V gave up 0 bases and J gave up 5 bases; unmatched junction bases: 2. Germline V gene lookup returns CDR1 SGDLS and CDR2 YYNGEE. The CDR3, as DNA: TGTGCCAGCAGCGTAGCTGGGACTAGCGGGAACGAGCAGTACTTC. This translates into CASSVAGTSGNEQYF. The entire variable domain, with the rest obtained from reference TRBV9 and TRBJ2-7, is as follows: DSGVTQTPKHLITATGQRVTLRCSPRSGDLSVYWYQQSLDQGLQFLIQYYNGEERAKGNILERFSAQQFPDLHSELNLSSLELGDSALYFCASSVAGTSGNEQYFGPGTRLTVT.

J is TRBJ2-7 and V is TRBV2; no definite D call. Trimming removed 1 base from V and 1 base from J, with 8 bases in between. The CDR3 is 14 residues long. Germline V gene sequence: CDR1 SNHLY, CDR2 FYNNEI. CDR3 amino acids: CASSEVLRSYEQYF. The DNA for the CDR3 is TGTGCCAGCAGTGAAGTCCTTAGATCCTACGAGCAGTACTTC.

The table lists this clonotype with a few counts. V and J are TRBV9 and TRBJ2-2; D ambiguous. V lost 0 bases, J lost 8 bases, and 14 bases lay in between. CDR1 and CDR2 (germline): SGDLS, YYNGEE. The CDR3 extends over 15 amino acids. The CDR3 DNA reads TGTGCCAGCAGCGTAGGGGCCCAGCCGTGGGGGGAGCTGTTTTTT. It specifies CASSVGAQPWGELFF.

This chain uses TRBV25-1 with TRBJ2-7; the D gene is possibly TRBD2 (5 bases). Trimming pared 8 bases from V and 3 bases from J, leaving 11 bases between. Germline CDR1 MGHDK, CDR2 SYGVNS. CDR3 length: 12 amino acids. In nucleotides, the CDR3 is TGTGCCAGCGCTGGACTGGGCTACGAGCAGTACTTC. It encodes CASAGLGYEQYF.

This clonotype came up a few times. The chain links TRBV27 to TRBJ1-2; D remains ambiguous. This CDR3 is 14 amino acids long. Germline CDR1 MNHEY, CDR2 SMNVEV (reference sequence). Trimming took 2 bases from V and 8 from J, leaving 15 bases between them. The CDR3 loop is CASSLMSVPRGYTF. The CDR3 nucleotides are TGTGCCAGCAGTTTAATGTCGGTCCCTCGGGGCTACACCTTC.

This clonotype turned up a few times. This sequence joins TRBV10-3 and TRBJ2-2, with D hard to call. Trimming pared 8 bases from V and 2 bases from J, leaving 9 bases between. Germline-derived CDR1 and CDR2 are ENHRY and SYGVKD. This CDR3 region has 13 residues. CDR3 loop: CAIGSPNTGELFF. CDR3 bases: TGTGCCATCGGGTCGCCAAACACCGGGGAGCTGTTTTTT.

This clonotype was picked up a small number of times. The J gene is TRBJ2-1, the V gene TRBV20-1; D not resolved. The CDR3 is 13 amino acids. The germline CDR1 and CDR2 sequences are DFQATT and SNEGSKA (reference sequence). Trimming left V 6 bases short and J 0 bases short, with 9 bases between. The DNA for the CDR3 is TGCAGTGCCAGACCGTTCTCCTACAATGAGCAGTTCTTC. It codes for CSARPFSYNEQFF.